The 3 T cell receptor beta chains below come from one sample, sequenced in a study of shared clonotypes between healthy human individuals. TCRdb keeps only in-frame clones here, not all; method: immunoSEQ multiplex PCR. The sample records about 600,000 clones, 97% being singletons. The sample consisted of naive CD4+ T cells sorted from blood. Subset here: CD45RA+ positively selected. The receptors were gathered from a woman under 40 in good health.

V is TRBV14 and J is TRBJ2-5; D is unclear. CDR3 size: 15 residues. The V gene's germline CDR1 is SGHDN and CDR2 FVKESK. The V and J ends lost 1 base and 0 bases respectively, with 9 bases between them. CDR3 in amino acids: CASSQGYLNQETQYF. CDR3 DNA: TGTGCCAGCAGCCAAGGGTACCTAAACCAAGAGACCCAGTACTTC.

This chain's CDR3 is CASSIGTSGYEQYF. CDR3 DNA sequence: TGCGCCAGCAGCATAGGGACTAGCGGGTACGAGCAGTACTTC. The J gene is TRBJ2-7, the V gene TRBV5-1; 12 bases fit TRBD2. V dropped 4 bases and J dropped 4; count of bases not matched to a gene: 3. The CDR3 runs to 14 residues. Germline V gives CDR1 SGHRS, CDR2 YFSETQ.

This rearrangement joins TRBV19 to TRBJ2-3, with TRBD1 matching over 8 bases. Per germline, CDR1 LNHDA and CDR2 SQIVND (reference sequence). The CDR3 is 14 amino acids. V dropped 3 bases and J dropped 1; count of bases not matched to a gene: 0. The CDR3 sequence is CASSMGQGTDTQYF. The CDR3 nucleotides are TGTGCCAGTAGTATGGGACAGGGCACAGATACGCAGTATTTT.